This section outlines one T cell receptor (beta chain) sequence together with its context. This clonotype was found a few times. This clone's antigen is unknown. No qualities accompany the bases; no much larger clone lies one base away. These data come from a study of blood T cells in healthy people across ages (dated by TCRdb to about 2015). With regard to the full study: In model experiments, template switching captured about one uniquely barcoded TCR beta cDNA molecule for every two T cells. The study measured age-related changes in TCR beta repertoire diversity using deep sequencing normalized with unique cDNA molecular identifiers. The donors were divided into four age groups: young (average 16 years), middle-aged (approximately 41), aged (approximately 64) and long-lived (nearly 85). To avoid experimental bias, donors of different ages were distributed randomly across sequencing lanes. Using the same blood draw, the study looked at two additional independent replicas of 1 million unique cDNA reads for two donors, one aged 18 to 30 and the other aged 80 or older.

General findings and caveats noted by the study authors: Estimates of total diversity from one million sequenced T cells were regarded as lower bounds and underestimates. Bulk unsorted PBMC profiling prevented conclusive comparison of naive and antigen-experienced compartments. Observed TCR beta diversity per million T cells fell roughly linearly with age, and a significant reduction was already apparent by age roughly 40. Donor CMV infection status was unknown, potentially confounding age-related changes in expanded clonotypes. Compared with the aged group, the long-lived group had more naive CD4+ T cells, fewer expanded clones and increased TCR diversity, suggesting age selection. Observed TCR beta diversity correlated strongly with the percentage of naive T cells measured by flow cytometry.

The CDR3 covers 15 residues, taking in both the cysteine and the phenylalanine. Of the read, only the CDR3 DNA is kept; its 45 bases are in frame from base 1. Donors were 30 to 45 systemically healthy Caucasian individuals from Russia aged roughly 6 to 90 years. Approximately 9.3 milliliters of peripheral blood were drawn from each donor into EDTA-treated Vacutainer tubes. Ficoll-Paque density-gradient centrifugation was used to isolate PBMCs, with at least 6.5 million per sample. Total RNA was extracted from PBMCs with Trizol reagent, with at least 6 micrograms obtained per sample. The percentages of naive CD45RAhigh/CD27high T cells were determined by flow cytometry on a PBMC aliquot from every donor. Library preparation was by 5' RACE. Sequencing was performed on an Illumina HiSeq 2500. A second PCR of about 7 to 12 cycles was performed with a sample-barcoded 5' primer and a J-beta primer mix. A template-switch 5' adaptor carrying 12 random nucleotides introduced a unique molecular identifier onto each TCR beta cDNA molecule. Each sample yielded at least 3 million CDR3-containing paired-end reads. First-strand cDNA was synthesized from all RNA with the Mint cDNA synthesis kit, primed by a TRBC-specific oligonucleotide. After uracil-DNA glycosylase treatment, a first 18-cycle PCR used universal primers M1SS and BC2_uni_R on all cDNA. Regarding the original processing steps: For normalization, 1 million high-quality reads were randomly selected from each sample, with every read carrying a distinct molecular identifier. Instead of being binned into consensus sequences, reads that shared molecular identifiers were thrown out. MiTCR, set to a Q25 quality threshold and the strictest error-elimination algorithm, was used for CDR3 identification, clonotype clustering and error correction. Lower-bound total TCR beta diversity was estimated with a nonparametric unseen species model using Euler transformation. TCRdb redid the processing of the public reads, applying fastp at Q25 and MiXCR, and retained in-frame beta chains. For every CDR3 protein sequence, its rows merge into one entry that carries the most common genes and DNA. The V and J calls and clone size are TCRdb's, not the authors'. For this sample there are approximately 1.5 million distinct CDR3 sequences; about 32% appear just once. Together, the top ten hold approximately 11% of the sample.

This sequence originates from a woman aged 25 to 45 in good health. The chain links TRBV21-1 with TRBJ2-5; whether TRBD2, the table's D call, matches the DNA was not checked. TRBV21-1 is a pseudogene. The sample consisted of blood. Here is the DNA: TGTGCCAGAGTTAGCGGGAGGGCCAGGAATGAGACCCAGTACTTC. This gives the protein CARVSGRARNETQYF.